This T cell receptor beta chain derives from a study of T cell changes during pregnancy in multiple sclerosis. CDR1 and CDR2 (germline): SGDLS, YYNGEE. This CDR3 has 14 residues. The V and J ends lost 3 bases and 7 bases, in that order; junction bases with no gene match: 7. Here immunoSEQ multiplex PCR was the method, and the copy in TCRdb shows in-frame clones only, minus some. The sample records 30,000 to 50,000 clones, over 75% being singletons. The rearrangement uses TRBV9 and TRBJ1-3; 7 bases line up with TRBD1. The receptor was isolated from a female donor in good health, enrolled as a control in a pregnancy study. The material was CD4+ T cells from peripheral blood mononuclear cells, obtained in the first trimester of pregnancy. CDR3 sequence (DNA): TGTGCCAGCAGCGCCCAACAGGGGTTGAACACCATATATTTT. This encodes CASSAQQGLNTIYF.